Detailed here is one TCR beta chain. The CDR3 sequence is 16 residues long. Germline V CDR1 and CDR2: MNHEY, SVGAGI. V was trimmed by 1 base and J by 4 bases, leaving 16 bases between them. The source of the sample is a study of blood T cell repertoires in COVID-19. For the study at large: The origin of the acute and convalescent COVID-19 samples was the United States, Italy and Spain. Sample material is recorded as cDNA or gDNA derived from T cells, B-cell-depleted T cells, or PBMCs.

Authors' analysis steps: Nucleated cell number was recorded as an estimate derived from reference gene primer amplification. Measured with immunoSEQ multiplex PCR; TCRdb has only the in-frame clones, and not every one. V and J calls and clone size follow that table, whereas D and trimming were derived from the DNA. The table lists 70,000 to 80,000 clones, 80% to 90% of them singletons. The TCR was taken from a woman aged 45-65 years with acute or convalescent COVID-19. The gene calls are TRBV6-5 and TRBJ1-2, with D maybe TRBD1 (6 bases). Sequenced input: peripheral blood. CDR3 sequence (DNA): TGTGCCAGCAGTTACTACGCCTCGGGGGGGGCCTATGGCTACACCTTC. It translates to CASSYYASGGAYGYTF.